This TCR beta chain was retrieved from a study of shared clonotypes between healthy human individuals. Around 83 million PBMCs served as the genomic DNA source for unsorted samples. The run depth of the assay was deep. Replicate PCRs for unsorted PBMC used around 280 ng DNA (about 30,000 T cell genomes). Original processing notes: Quality scores were absent from the junction-only immunoSEQ sequences, so filtering differed. The assay was immunoSEQ multiplex PCR, and TCRdb's table has in-frame clones only and misses some. V and J calls and clone size are copied from that table; D and trimming were computed from the DNA. This sample has roughly 500,000 clones, with 78% found just once. Germline loops: CDR1 GTSNPN, CDR2 SVGIG (reference sequence). This CDR3 has 12 residues. Trimming stripped 8 bases from V and 4 bases from J, with 14 bases between.

The rearrangement links TRBV30 to TRBJ1-1; TRBD1 might be the D (5 bases). Material: PBMCs. This TCR was sampled from a woman aged 40 to 55 in good health. Some clones in this sample may be carry-over from other donors' samples. This CDR3 is CAGNRGSTEAFF. The CDR3 bases are TGTGCCGGAAATCGGGGGAGCACTGAAGCTTTCTTT.